This TCR beta chain was recorded in a study of T cell responses to AZD1222 COVID-19 vaccine. Broader study findings: At study baseline, merely six AZD1222 recipients were seropositive. White British donors predominated, females outnumbered males, and clonal diversity was possibly underestimated. After two AZD1222 doses, spike-specific TCR breadth and depth rose versus day 0.

The germline V gene encodes CDR1 SGHTA and CDR2 FQGTGA. The CDR3 has 13 residues. Trimming cost V 2 bases and J 9 bases, with 11 bases left between them. The method was immunoSEQ multiplex PCR; TCRdb's version includes in-frame clones alone and lacks a portion of them. The sample records around 110,000 clones, 70% to 90% being singletons. A remark on this clone: The antigen remains undetermined.

The clonotype was recovered from an adult in good health. V gene TRBV7-3 combines with J gene TRBJ2-1; D is uncertain. The sequences come from peripheral blood, collected on day 0 of AZD1222 vaccination. The CDR3 here is CASSLAGVSEQFF. The CDR3 region has the DNA TGTGCCAGCAGCTTAGCTGGAGTCAGTGAGCAGTTCTTC.